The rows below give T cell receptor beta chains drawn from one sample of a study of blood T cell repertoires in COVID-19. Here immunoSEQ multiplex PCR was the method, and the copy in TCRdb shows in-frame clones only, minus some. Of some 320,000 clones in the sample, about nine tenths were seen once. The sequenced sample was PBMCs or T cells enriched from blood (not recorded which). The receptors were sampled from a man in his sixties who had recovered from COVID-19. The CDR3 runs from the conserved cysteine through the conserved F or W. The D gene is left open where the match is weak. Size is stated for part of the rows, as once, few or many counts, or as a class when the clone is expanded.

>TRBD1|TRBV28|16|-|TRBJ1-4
TGTGCCAGCAGTATGGACAGGGGCAATAGAAATGAAAAACTGTTTTTT
CASSMDRGNRNEKLFF
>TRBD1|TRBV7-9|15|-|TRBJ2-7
TGTGCCAGCAGCTTAGTAAGGACAGGGTTTTACGAGCAGTACTTC
CASSLVRTGFYEQYF
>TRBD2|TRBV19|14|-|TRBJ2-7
TGTGCCAGTAGGACTAGCGGGAGTTCCTACGAGCAGTACTTC
CASRTSGSSYEQYF
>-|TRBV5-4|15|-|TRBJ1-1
TGTGCCAGCAGCCCGGGGGGCCTTGGGAACACTGAAGCTTTCTTT
CASSPGGLGNTEAFF
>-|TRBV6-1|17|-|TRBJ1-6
TGTGCCAGCAGTGAACGGGCGGAGGCTGTTGGGAATTCACCCCTCCACTTT
CASSERAEAVGNSPLHF
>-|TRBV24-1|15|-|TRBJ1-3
TGTGCCACCAGTGACCCTGTAGCCTCTGGAAACACCATATATTTT
CATSDPVASGNTIYF
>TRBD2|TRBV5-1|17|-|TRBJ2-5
TGCGCCAGCAGCTTGGCCTTCCCTAGCGGACAACAAGAGACCCAGTACTTC
CASSLAFPSGQQETQYF
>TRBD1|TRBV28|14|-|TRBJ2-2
TGTGCCAGCAGCCGGACAGGGAACACCGGGGAGCTGTTTTTT
CASSRTGNTGELFF
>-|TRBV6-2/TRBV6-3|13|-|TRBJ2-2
TGTGCCAGCAGTTATGACTGGACCGGGGAGCTGTTTTTT
CASSYDWTGELFF
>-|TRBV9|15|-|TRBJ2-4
TGTGCCAGCAGCGTAGCTACGGGGGAGAGGAACATTCAGTACTTC
CASSVATGERNIQYF
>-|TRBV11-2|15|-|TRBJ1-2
TGTGCCAGCAGCCCCCGGACGGGGGAGGACTATGGCTACACCTTC
CASSPRTGEDYGYTF
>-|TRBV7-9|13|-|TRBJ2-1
TGTGCCAGCAGCTTGACAGTTTACAATGAGCAGTTCTTC
CASSLTVYNEQFF
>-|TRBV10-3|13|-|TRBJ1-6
TGTGCCATCGGCCGGGATAATAATTCACCCCTCCACTTT
CAIGRDNNSPLHF
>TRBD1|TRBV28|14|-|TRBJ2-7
TGTGCCAGCAGGGGACAGGTACCTACCTACGAGCAGTACTTC
CASRGQVPTYEQYF
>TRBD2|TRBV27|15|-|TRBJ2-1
TGTGCCAGCAGTTTAGGGACTAGCGGGAGTAATGAGCAGTTCTTC
CASSLGTSGSNEQFF
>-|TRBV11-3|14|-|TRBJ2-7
TGTGCCAGCAGCTTAAGGGGCGACTCTTACGAGCAGTACTTC
CASSLRGDSYEQYF
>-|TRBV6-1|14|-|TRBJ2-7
TGTGCCAGCAGTGAAGGTCACAGGGAATACGAGCAGTACTTC
CASSEGHREYEQYF
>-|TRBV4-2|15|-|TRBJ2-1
TGTGCCAGCAGCCAAGGGGGCCCCGCACACAATGAGCAGTTCTTC
CASSQGGPAHNEQFF
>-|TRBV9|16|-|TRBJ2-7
TGTGCCAGCAGTATTGGCCGGAGTAGCGCTGGTTACGAGCAGTACTTC
CASSIGRSSAGYEQYF
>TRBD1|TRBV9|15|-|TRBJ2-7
TGTGCCAGCAGCGTGGGACAGGGGGATGCCTACGAGCAGTACTTC
CASSVGQGDAYEQYF
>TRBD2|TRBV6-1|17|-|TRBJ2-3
TGTGCCAGCAGTGAAAACCTCCTGACTAGCGGGAGGTATACGCAGTATTTT
CASSENLLTSGRYTQYF
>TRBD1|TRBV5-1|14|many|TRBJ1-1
TGCGCCAGCAGCTCTGGACAGGAGAACACTGAAGCTTTCTTT
CASSSGQENTEAFF
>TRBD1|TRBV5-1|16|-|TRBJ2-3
TGCGCCAGCAGCCGATGGGGACAGGGAGGCCCAGATACGCAGTATTTT
CASSRWGQGGPDTQYF
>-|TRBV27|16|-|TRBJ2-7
TGTGCCAGCAGCAACCCCCTCCCGGGGAGATTCCACGAGCAGTACTTC
CASSNPLPGRFHEQYF
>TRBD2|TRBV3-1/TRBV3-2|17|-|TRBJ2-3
TGTGCCAGCAGCCGCCGAAATAGCGGGAGGGAAGGGGGTACGCAGTATTTT
CASSRRNSGREGGTQYF
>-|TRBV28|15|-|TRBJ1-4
TGTGCCAGCAGAAGATCAGGGCCGACTAATGAAAAACTGTTTTTT
CASRRSGPTNEKLFF
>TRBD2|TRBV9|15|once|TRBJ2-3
TGTGCCAGCAGCGTCACTAGCGGGAGGGCAGATACGCAGTATTTT
CASSVTSGRADTQYF
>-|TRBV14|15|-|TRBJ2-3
TGTGCCAGCAGCCCATTTAGCGGTCGCACAGATACGCAGTATTTT
CASSPFSGRTDTQYF
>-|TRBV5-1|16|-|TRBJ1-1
TGCGCCAGCAGCTTGGCGGCAGGCGGGTTAACCACTGAAGCTTTCTTT
CASSLAAGGLTTEAFF
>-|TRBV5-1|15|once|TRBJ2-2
TGCGCCAGCAGCACCACGGGAGCCTCCACCGGGGAGCTGTTTTTT
CASSTTGASTGELFF
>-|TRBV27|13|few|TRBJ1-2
TGTGCCAGCAGCTCCTATGTCTGGTATGGCTACACCTTC
CASSSYVWYGYTF
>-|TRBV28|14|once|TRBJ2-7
TGTGCCAGCAGTTACCTGAAGGGGCCCCACGAGCAGTACTTC
CASSYLKGPHEQYF
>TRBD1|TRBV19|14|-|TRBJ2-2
TGTGCCAGTGCGGACAGGGCATCCACCGGGGAGCTGTTTTTT
CASADRASTGELFF